One sample yielded the 17 T cell receptor beta chains listed below, sequenced in a study of blood T cell repertoires in COVID-19. The protocol was immunoSEQ multiplex PCR, while the TCRdb copy is restricted to in-frame clones and leaves out a portion. The table has roughly 240,000 clones, just under 85% seen once; the top ten hold approximately 1.9%. Input material: peripheral blood. The receptors come from an elderly woman with acute or convalescent COVID-19.

The chain is built from TRBV5-4 and TRBJ2-1; 11 positions match TRBD2. The J segment lost 3 bases and the V segment lost 4 bases, leaving 3 bases of the junction unmatched. Germline lookup yields CDR1 SGHNT and CDR2 YYREEE (reference sequence). The CDR3 length is 15 residues. The CDR3 sequence is CASSELAGGYNEQFF. CDR3 coding DNA: TGTGCCAGCAGCGAGCTAGCGGGAGGCTACAATGAGCAGTTCTTC. Variable domain in full (rest from reference TRBV5-4 and TRBJ2-1): ETGVTQSPTHLIKTRGQQVTLRCSSQSGHNTVSWYQQALGQGPQFIFQYYREEENGRGNFPPRFSGLQFPNYSSELNVNALELDDSALYLCASSELAGGYNEQFFGPGTRLTVL.

This clone has a single count. The rearrangement uses TRBV5-1 and TRBJ1-6; possible D gene TRBD1, 6 bases. The germline V gene has CDR1 SGHRS and CDR2 YFSETQ. The CDR3 runs 16 residues. Trimming left V 3 bases short and J 10 bases short, with 20 bases between. The CDR3: CASSSSSRGSRSPLHF. In DNA, the CDR3 is TGCGCCAGCAGCTCATCAAGCAGGGGTAGTAGGTCACCCCTCCACTTT. The full variable domain, completed using reference TRBV5-1 and TRBJ1-6, is KAGVTQTPRYLIKTRGQQVTLSCSPISGHRSVSWYQQTPGQGLQFLFEYFSETQRNKGNFPGRFSGRQFSNSRSEMNVSTLELGDSALYLCASSSSSRGSRSPLHFGNGTRLTVT.

This rearrangement joins TRBV7-2 to TRBJ2-7, with 7 nucleotides matching TRBD2. CDR1 and CDR2 from the germline V gene are SGHTA and FQGNSA. V lost 1 base to trimming and J lost 7 bases; unmatched junction nucleotides: 10. CDR3 length: 15 amino acids. The CDR3, as DNA: TGTGCCAGCAGCTTAGTGCGGGGGACGGTCGGGGAGCAGTACTTC. Protein: CASSLVRGTVGEQYF. The variable domain in full, with the rest retrieved from reference TRBV7-2 and TRBJ2-7, is GAGVSQSPSNKVTEKGKDVELRCDPISGHTALYWYRQSLGQGLEFLIYFQGNSAPDKSGLPSDRFSAERTGGSVSTLTIQRTQQEDSAVYLCASSLVRGTVGEQYFGPGTRLTVT.

The table lists this clone with a few counts. The CDR3 nucleotides are TGTGCCCCCCCGCGAGCCCCGATCTATGGCTACACCTTC. Its protein product is CAPPRAPIYGYTF. The chain is built from TRBV24-1 and TRBJ1-2, with D hard to call. CDR1 is KGHDR and CDR2 is SFDVKD in the germline V gene. The CDR3 consists of 13 residues. Trimming removed 12 bases at V and 4 bases at J, with 17 bases between.

The gene calls are TRBV7-9 and TRBJ1-3; tentatively, D is TRBD1 (5 bases). V gave up 1 base and J gave up 7 bases, with 14 bases separating them. Germline CDR1 is SEHNR and CDR2 is FQNEAQ (reference sequence). CDR3 length: 15 amino acids. CDR3 nucleotide sequence: TGTGCCAGCAGCTTAGTTCGGACGGGGGACAACACCATATATTTT. It translates to CASSLVRTGDNTIYF. The entire variable domain, with the rest obtained from reference TRBV7-9 and TRBJ1-3, is as follows: DTGVSQNPRHKITKRGQNVTFRCDPISEHNRLYWYRQTLGQGPEFLTYFQNEAQLEKSRLLSDRFSAERPKGSFSTLEIQRTEQGDSAMYLCASSLVRTGDNTIYFGEGSWLTVV.

This chain uses TRBV5-1 with TRBJ2-3; TRBD1 is a possible D gene (5 bases). The length of the CDR3 is 15 residues. Trimming removed 6 bases at V and 1 base at J, with 15 bases between. CDR1 and CDR2 (germline): SGHRS, YFSETQ. CDR3 in DNA: TGCGCCAGCAACCCCATAGTAGGGGGCACAGATACGCAGTATTTT. As protein: CASNPIVGGTDTQYF.

A single count supports this clone. The gene calls are TRBV6-1 and TRBJ2-3; D perhaps matches TRBD1 (6 bases). CDR3 length equals 15 residues. CDR1 is MNHNS, CDR2 SASEGT, per germline. V lost 3 bases to trimming and J lost 0 bases, with 10 bases between them. The CDR3: CASSDKGVSTDTQYF. DNA for the CDR3: TGTGCCAGCAGTGACAAGGGGGTGAGCACAGATACGCAGTATTTT.

The rearrangement joins TRBV6-5 to TRBJ2-7; 8 bases agree with TRBD2. This CDR3 has 15 residues. Germline CDR1 MNHEY, CDR2 SVGAGI. V lost 2 bases and J lost 6; bases outside the gene matches: 9. In nucleotides, the CDR3 is TGTGCCAGCAGTTACGGCGGGACTAGAGAAAGCGAGCAGTACTTC. Protein product: CASSYGGTRESEQYF.

This clone was observed a few times. The rearrangement uses TRBV4-1 and TRBJ1-2; TRBD1 matches at 9 bases. Per the germline V gene, CDR1 is MGHRA and CDR2 is YSYEKL. There are 16 residues in the CDR3. The V gene end was trimmed by 1 base and the J gene end by 2 bases; junction bases not matched to a gene: 5. This chain's CDR3 is CASSQAGTGSNYGYTF. CDR3 DNA: TGCGCCAGCAGCCAAGCCGGGACAGGGTCAAACTATGGCTACACCTTC.

This sequence joins TRBV5-1 and TRBJ2-7; 9 bases are a match to TRBD2. CDR3 length: 14 residues. The V gene end was trimmed by 2 bases and the J gene end by 5 bases; junction bases not matched to a gene: 5. Germline CDR1 and CDR2: SGHRS and YFSETQ. CDR3 nucleotide sequence: TGCGCCAGCAGCTTAACCGGGACTAGCAACGAGCAGTACTTC. Protein sequence: CASSLTGTSNEQYF.

This CDR3 reads CASSVGGGRRTDTQYF. Here the CDR3 DNA reads TGTGCCAGCAGCGTAGGGGGCGGGAGAAGGACAGATACGCAGTATTTT. The V gene is TRBV9, the J gene TRBJ2-3; 7 positions agree with TRBD2. Germline CDR1 reads SGDLS; CDR2 reads YYNGEE. Trimming removed 0 bases from V and 3 bases from J; junction bases left unmatched: 7. The CDR3 totals 16 residues.

This clone is a singleton in its sample. The J gene is TRBJ2-1, the V gene TRBV9; 10 bases match TRBD2. CDR1 SGDLS and CDR2 YYNGEE come from the germline V gene. The trim removed 0 bases at V and 0 bases at J, leaving 6 bases unmatched. The CDR3 loop spans 18 amino acids. The CDR3 DNA sequence: TGTGCCAGCAGCGTAGTCGGTAGCGGGGGGAGCTCCTACAATGAGCAGTTCTTC. Translating it yields CASSVVGSGGSSYNEQFF.

The CDR3 spells CASRGGEADTQYF. The CDR3 coding sequence is TGTGCCAGCAGAGGGGGGGAGGCAGATACGCAGTATTTT. The J gene is TRBJ2-3, the V gene TRBV2, with D possibly matching TRBD2 (7 bases). The CDR3 extends over 13 amino acids. V lost 6 bases, J lost 4 bases, and 11 bases lay in between. CDR1 and CDR2 from the germline V gene are SNHLY and FYNNEI.

This clone came up a few times. The genes are TRBV3-1 (or the pseudogene TRBV3-2) and TRBJ1-1; possibly TRBD1 for D (5 bases). Trimming took 2 bases from V and 1 from J, leaving 8 bases between them. CDR3 size: 14 residues. CDR1 and CDR2 (germline): LGHDT, YNNKEL (reference sequence). The CDR3 loop reads CASSQRGKNTEAFF. The CDR3, as DNA: TGTGCCAGCAGCCAACGGGGGAAGAACACTGAAGCTTTCTTT.

The chain is built from TRBV2 and TRBJ2-2; the match to TRBD1 covers 11 bases. The CDR3 length is 15 residues. With V trimmed by 6 bases and J by 6 bases, 6 bases remained unmatched. The V gene's germline CDR1 is SNHLY and CDR2 FYNNEI. The CDR3 is CASRADRGQPGELFF. The CDR3 DNA follows: TGTGCCAGCAGGGCGGACAGGGGGCAACCCGGGGAGCTGTTTTTT.

The V and J genes are TRBV7-9 and TRBJ2-2, with D uncertain. The V end was cut by 4 bases, the J end by 1 base, with 10 bases between. There are 15 residues in the CDR3. Germline lookup yields CDR1 SEHNR and CDR2 FQNEAQ (reference sequence). The CDR3 protein is CASSWQNLNTGELFF. CDR3 nucleotides: TGTGCCAGCAGCTGGCAGAATTTGAACACCGGGGAGCTGTTTTTT.

The chain combines TRBV14 with TRBJ2-1, with TRBD1 as a possible D gene (6 bases). This CDR3 comprises 15 residues. V dropped 1 base and J dropped 7 bases, with 14 bases sitting between them. Germline lookup yields CDR1 SGHDN and CDR2 FVKESK. Here the CDR3 DNA reads TGTGCCAGCAGCCAAGTACAGGGAGCACTGAATGAGCAGTTCTTC. Translated: CASSQVQGALNEQFF.